The T cell receptor beta chain under discussion was sequenced for a study of shared clonotypes between healthy human individuals. Terminally differentiated effector memory CD45RA+ cells were excluded from the naive CD8 cells, which were CD45RO-negative and positively selected for CCR7. Study-level findings and limits: Among donors, clonotype sharing was expected to be affected by sequencing depth. Generally, naive subsets came out with larger estimated richness than memory subsets.

The assay was carried out at the deep level. Libraries were prepared by immunoSEQ multiplex PCR; TCRdb keeps only in-frame clonotypes and omits some of them. The repertoire consists of about 2.1 million clones, with about 92% occurring once and the leading ten covering more than 1.5%. A remark on this clone: Its antigen is as yet unknown.

The specimen was naive CD8+ T cells from PBMCs. The clonotype was recovered from a man younger than 30 in good health. Some clones in this sample may be carry-over from other donors' samples.

CDR3 amino acids: CASSLDRAGYIQYF. DNA of the CDR3: TGTGCCAGCAGTTTAGACAGGGCCGGGTACATTCAGTACTTC. The chain couples TRBV27 to TRBJ2-4; 7 bases agree with TRBD1. The germline gives CDR1 MNHEY, CDR2 SMNVEV (reference sequence). The junction had 6 bases not matched to a gene; V was cut back by 2 bases and J by 8 bases. The CDR3 runs 14 residues.